A selection of T cell receptor beta chains follows, all from one sample in a study of cytomegalovirus exposure and HLA in healthy donors. The data were produced by immunoSEQ multiplex PCR, yet TCRdb's version contains in-frame clones alone and is incomplete. Here the sample spans about 130,000 clones, 80% to 90% being singletons. The sequenced sample consisted of PBMCs. These receptors all stem from a woman younger than 30 in good health and CMV-seropositive. Each CDR3 is given with its conserved first and last residue. D genes are given only for firm matches. The size entry is marked missing in some rows and otherwise reads once, few, many or a size class.

TRBJ1-2,medium-sized,NA,TRBV20-1,TGCAGTCCTCGTTGCTATGGCTACACCTTC,CSPRCYGYTF
TRBJ2-7,NA,TRBD2,TRBV10-3,TGTGCCATCAGCCTTTTTTCTATAGCGGGGGGCCTGTACGAGCAGTACTTC,CAISLFSIAGGLYEQYF
TRBJ1-2,NA,NA,TRBV5-1,TGCGCCAGCAGAGCCTACAGGGAGCTCGACTATGGCTACACCTTC,CASRAYRELDYGYTF
TRBJ2-1,NA,NA,TRBV6-5,TGTGCCAGCAGTTACTCTCCAGGATCAGGGATGGATGAGCAGTTCTTC,CASSYSPGSGMDEQFF
TRBJ2-7,NA,NA,TRBV10-2,TGCGCCAGCAGTGAGGTTCCGACTAACCTCTACGAGCAGTACTTC,CASSEVPTNLYEQYF
TRBJ1-6,NA,NA,TRBV6-6,TGTGCCAGCGTCAGTGGGGGCAATAATTCACCCCTCCACTTT,CASVSGGNNSPLHF
TRBJ1-5,NA,NA,TRBV19,TGTGCCAGTAACGACAGGATGGAAGGCAATCAGCCCCAGCATTTT,CASNDRMEGNQPQHF
TRBJ1-6,NA,TRBD1,TRBV9,TGTGCCAGCAGCGTAGATGGGACAGGGGGTAAAGAATCACCCCTCCACTTT,CASSVDGTGGKESPLHF
TRBJ2-3,NA,TRBD2,TRBV10-3,TGTGCCATCAGTGGACGCTGGACTAGCGGGGCGGTTAGCACAGATACGCAGTATTTT,CAISGRWTSGAVSTDTQYF
TRBJ2-2,NA,NA,TRBV6-4,TGTGCCAGCAGTGACCAGGTTAAAGGGAGCGCGAACACCGGGGAGCTGTTTTTT,CASSDQVKGSANTGELFF
TRBJ2-7,NA,NA,TRBV6-6,TGTGCCAGCAGCCATATAGAAGGCGGGCGCGAGCAGTACTTC,CASSHIEGGREQYF
TRBJ2-3,NA,NA,TRBV9,TGTGCCAGCAGCGTAGAGGCGGGGGCCCGCACAGATACGCAGTATTTT,CASSVEAGARTDTQYF
TRBJ1-2,NA,TRBD1,TRBV28,TGTGCCAGCAGTTTTGGGGACAGGACTAACTATGGCTACACCTTC,CASSFGDRTNYGYTF
TRBJ1-6,NA,NA,TRBV30,TGTGCCTGGAGTCCTCGCGGGGGGAGTTCACCCCTCCACTTT,CAWSPRGGSSPLHF
TRBJ1-1,few,NA,TRBV10-3,TGTGCCATCAAGGGCACAGGGACGACTGAAGCTTTCTTT,CAIKGTGTTEAFF
TRBJ2-3,once,NA,TRBV20-1,TGCAGTGCTTCGACTGGAGATACGCAGTATTTT,CSASTGDTQYF
TRBJ1-5,few,NA,TRBV2,TGTGCCAGCAGTACAGGGATTGGGCAGCCCCAGCATTTT,CASSTGIGQPQHF
TRBJ2-7,NA,NA,TRBV9,TGTGCCAGCAGCGGCAGTGGACAGATCTCACCCTACGAGCAGTACTTC,CASSGSGQISPYEQYF
TRBJ1-1,NA,TRBD1,TRBV5-4,TGTGCCAGCAGCCCCCAGACAGGGGGCACTGAAGCTTTCTTT,CASSPQTGGTEAFF
TRBJ2-1,NA,TRBD2,TRBV10-3,TGTGCCATCGGCTCACTAGCGGGGAACGAGCAGTTCTTC,CAIGSLAGNEQFF
TRBJ2-7,NA,TRBD1,TRBV5-3,TGTGCCAGAAGCTCCCGGGACAGAGGTGCATACGAGCAGTACTTC,CARSSRDRGAYEQYF
TRBJ2-5,NA,TRBD1,TRBV19,TGTGCCAGTAGTACTCTCCCGGGACAGGGGCGTGAGACCCAGTACTTC,CASSTLPGQGRETQYF
TRBJ1-5,NA,TRBD1,TRBV6-1,TGTGCCAGCAGAGGGAAAGGGACAGGAGGGCAGCCCCAGCATTTT,CASRGKGTGGQPQHF
TRBJ2-1,NA,TRBD2,TRBV20-1,TGCAGTGCCCGGGGGGAGGAGCAGTTCTTC,CSARGEEQFF
TRBJ1-1,NA,TRBD1,TRBV5-4,TGTGCCAGCAGCTCCCCGACAGGGTTCACTGAAGCTTTCTTT,CASSSPTGFTEAFF
TRBJ1-1,NA,NA,TRBV7-9,TGTGCCAGCAGCTTAGCTCTGAGGGACACTGAAGCTTTCTTT,CASSLALRDTEAFF
TRBJ2-7,NA,NA,TRBV27,TGTGCCAGCAGTTTAGGGGCAGGGACCTACGAGCAGTACTTC,CASSLGAGTYEQYF
TRBJ1-2,once,TRBD1,TRBV5-6,TGTGCCAGCAGCCCGGGACAGTCCTATGGCTACACCTTC,CASSPGQSYGYTF
TRBJ2-6,NA,NA,TRBV27,TGTGCCAGCAGAACCCTGGACAGAGCGTACTCTGGGGCCAACGTCCTGACTTTC,CASRTLDRAYSGANVLTF
TRBJ1-2,NA,NA,TRBV6-5,TGTGCCAGCAGTTACCGTGCGGCTAACTATGGCTACACCTTC,CASSYRAANYGYTF
TRBJ2-4,NA,TRBD2,TRBV6-5,TGTGCCAGCAGGGAGGGCCCCGGACTAGTTAGCATTCAGTACTTC,CASREGPGLVSIQYF
TRBJ1-6,NA,NA,TRBV7-2,TGTGCCAGCAGGCGATACTGGGCCTCCTATAATTCACCCCTCCACTTT,CASRRYWASYNSPLHF
TRBJ2-3,once,TRBD1,TRBV2,TGTGCCAGCAGTAGAGACAGGGGACGCACCACAGATACGCAGTATTTT,CASSRDRGRTTDTQYF